Below, one T cell receptor beta chain is given with its context. This sample was included in a study of technical replicates of blood from several donors. Assay: immunoSEQ multiplex PCR; the TCRdb copy retains only in-frame clones and omits some. Of 91,000 or so clones in the sample, around 96% are singletons; the top ten hold just over 0.2%. Trimming took 8 bases from V and 3 from J, leaving 17 bases between them. Germline-derived CDR1 and CDR2 are MRHNA and SNTAGT. The CDR3 has 14 residues. This chain uses TRBV6-4 with TRBJ2-7, with D perhaps TRBD1 (6 bases). Sample: T cells isolated from PBMCs. The origin of this receptor is a human donor in good health. As DNA, the CDR3 is TGTGCCAGCCACCAGGCTGGACAGTGCTACGAGCAGTACTTC. This encodes CASHQAGQCYEQYF.